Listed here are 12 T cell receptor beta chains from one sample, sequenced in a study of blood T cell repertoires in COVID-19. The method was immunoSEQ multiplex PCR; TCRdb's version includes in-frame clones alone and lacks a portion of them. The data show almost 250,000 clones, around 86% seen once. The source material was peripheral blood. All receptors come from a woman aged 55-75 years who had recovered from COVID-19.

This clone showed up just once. CDR3 in DNA: TGTGCCAGCATTAGAGATAGCAATCAGCCCCAGCATTTT. Amino acid sequence: CASIRDSNQPQHF. The rearrangement joins TRBV28 to TRBJ1-5; D is undetermined. Looked up from germline, CDR1 is MDHEN and CDR2 is SYDVKM. V gave up 7 bases and J gave up 0 bases, with 7 bases separating them. CDR3 size: 13 residues.

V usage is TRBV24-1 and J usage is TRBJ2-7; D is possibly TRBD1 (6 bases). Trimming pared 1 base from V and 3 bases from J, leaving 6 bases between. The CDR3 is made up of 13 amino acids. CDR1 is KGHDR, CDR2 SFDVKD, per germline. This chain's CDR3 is CATSDLQGYEQYF. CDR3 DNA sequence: TGTGCCACCAGTGATTTACAGGGCTACGAGCAGTACTTC.

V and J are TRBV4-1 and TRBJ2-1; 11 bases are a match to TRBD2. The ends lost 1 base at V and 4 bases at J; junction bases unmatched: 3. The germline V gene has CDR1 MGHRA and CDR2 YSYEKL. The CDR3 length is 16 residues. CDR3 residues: CASSQASSGGYNEQFF. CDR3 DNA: TGCGCCAGCAGCCAAGCCTCTAGCGGGGGGTACAATGAGCAGTTCTTC.

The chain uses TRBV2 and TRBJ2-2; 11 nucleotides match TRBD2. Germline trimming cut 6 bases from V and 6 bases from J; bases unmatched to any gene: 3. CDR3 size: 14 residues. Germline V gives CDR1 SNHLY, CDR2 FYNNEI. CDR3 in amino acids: CASRGTSGPGELFF. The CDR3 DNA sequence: TGTGCCAGCAGGGGGACTAGCGGCCCCGGGGAGCTGTTTTTT.

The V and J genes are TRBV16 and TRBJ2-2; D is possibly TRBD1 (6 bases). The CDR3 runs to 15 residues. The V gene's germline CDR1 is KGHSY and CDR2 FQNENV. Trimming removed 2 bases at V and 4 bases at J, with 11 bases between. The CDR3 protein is CASSQLDSLTGELFF. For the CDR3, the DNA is TGTGCCAGCAGCCAACTGGACAGTCTCACCGGGGAGCTGTTTTTT.

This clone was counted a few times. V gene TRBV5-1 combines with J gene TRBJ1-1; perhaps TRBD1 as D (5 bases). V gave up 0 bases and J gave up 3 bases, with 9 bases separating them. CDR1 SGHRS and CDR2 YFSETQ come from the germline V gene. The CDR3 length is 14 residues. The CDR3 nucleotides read TGCGCCAGCAGCTTGGACAGGCCGGACACTGAAGCTTTCTTT. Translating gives CASSLDRPDTEAFF.

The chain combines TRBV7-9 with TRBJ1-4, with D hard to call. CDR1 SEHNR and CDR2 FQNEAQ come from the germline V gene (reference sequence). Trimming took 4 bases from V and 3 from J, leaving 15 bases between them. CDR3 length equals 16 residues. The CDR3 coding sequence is TGTGCCAGCAGCTCCCCCACGACACGGCCTAATGAAAAACTGTTTTTT. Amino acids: CASSSPTTRPNEKLFF. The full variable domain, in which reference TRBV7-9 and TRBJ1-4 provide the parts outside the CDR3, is DTGVSQNPRHKITKRGQNVTFRCDPISEHNRLYWYRQTLGQGPEFLTYFQNEAQLEKSRLLSDRFSAERPKGSFSTLEIQRTEQGDSAMYLCASSSPTTRPNEKLFFGSGTQLSVL.

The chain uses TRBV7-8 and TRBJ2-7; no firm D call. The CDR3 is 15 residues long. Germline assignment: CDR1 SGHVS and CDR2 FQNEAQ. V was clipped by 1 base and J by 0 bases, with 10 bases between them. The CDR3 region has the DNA TGTGCCAGCAGCTTAGGTGGCATCCTCTCCTACGAGCAGTACTTC. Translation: CASSLGGILSYEQYF.

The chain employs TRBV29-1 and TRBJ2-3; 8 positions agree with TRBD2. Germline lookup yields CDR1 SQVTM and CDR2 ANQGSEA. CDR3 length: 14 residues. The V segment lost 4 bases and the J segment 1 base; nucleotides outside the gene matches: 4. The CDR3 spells CSVGATSGTDTQYF. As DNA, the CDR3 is TGCAGCGTTGGCGCGACTAGCGGCACAGATACGCAGTATTTT.

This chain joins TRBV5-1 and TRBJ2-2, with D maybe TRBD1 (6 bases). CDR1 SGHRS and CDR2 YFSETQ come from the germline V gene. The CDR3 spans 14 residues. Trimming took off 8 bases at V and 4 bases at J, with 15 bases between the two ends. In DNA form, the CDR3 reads TGCGCCAGTAAGAGTGTAGGGGGCACCGGGGAGCTGTTTTTT. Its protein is CASKSVGGTGELFF.

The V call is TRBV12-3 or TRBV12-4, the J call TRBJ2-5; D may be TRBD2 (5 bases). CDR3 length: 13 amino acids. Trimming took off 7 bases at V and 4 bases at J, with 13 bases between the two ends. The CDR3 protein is CASTHLAGETQYF. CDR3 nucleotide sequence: TGTGCCAGCACTCATCTGGCGGGAGAGACCCAGTACTTC.

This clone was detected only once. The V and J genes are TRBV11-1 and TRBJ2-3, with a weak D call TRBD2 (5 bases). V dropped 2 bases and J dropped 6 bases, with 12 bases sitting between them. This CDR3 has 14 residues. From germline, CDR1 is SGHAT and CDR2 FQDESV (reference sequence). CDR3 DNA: TGTGCCAGCAGCTTATCTTCCGGGGAGGATACGCAGTATTTT. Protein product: CASSLSSGEDTQYF.